This T cell receptor (beta chain) was recorded in a study of Ad26.COV2.S vaccination and SARS-CoV-2 variants. The wider study: Recipients of Ad26.COV2.S got it intramuscularly, once or twice 56 days apart. Overall study results and limits: Once vaccination had occurred, spike-specific CD8+ and CD4+ T cell responses reportedly showed substantial breadth.

This clone was seen only once. Its target is not known. Treatment denoted: some 20 received Ad26.COV2.S at low or high dose, single or two shots; 5 received placebo; per-sample allocation not given. The investigators took samples on day 63 after the first vaccine or placebo injection. Wuhan-strain SARS-CoV-2 spike was expressed by the Ad26 vector that made up the vaccine. Germline values: CDR1 MGHRA, CDR2 YSYEKL. The CDR3 consists of 17 residues. V gave up 3 bases and J gave up 2 bases; unmatched junction bases: 12. TCRdb keeps only in-frame clones here, not all; method: immunoSEQ multiplex PCR. The sample has 300,000 to 350,000 clones, 85% to 90% seen once; the top ten hold around 5%.

Sequencing used peripheral blood, obtained in a trial of Ad26.COV2.S vaccine versus placebo. The chain is built from TRBV4-1 and TRBJ2-7; 8 nucleotides align to TRBD1. This TCR was recovered from a person between 18 and 65 years old who received the Ad26.COV2.S COVID-19 vaccine or a placebo. The CDR3 DNA reads TGCGCCAGCAGCCACCGCTCTGGACAGGGTCGGGCCTACGAGCAGTACTTC. Protein product: CASSHRSGQGRAYEQYF.